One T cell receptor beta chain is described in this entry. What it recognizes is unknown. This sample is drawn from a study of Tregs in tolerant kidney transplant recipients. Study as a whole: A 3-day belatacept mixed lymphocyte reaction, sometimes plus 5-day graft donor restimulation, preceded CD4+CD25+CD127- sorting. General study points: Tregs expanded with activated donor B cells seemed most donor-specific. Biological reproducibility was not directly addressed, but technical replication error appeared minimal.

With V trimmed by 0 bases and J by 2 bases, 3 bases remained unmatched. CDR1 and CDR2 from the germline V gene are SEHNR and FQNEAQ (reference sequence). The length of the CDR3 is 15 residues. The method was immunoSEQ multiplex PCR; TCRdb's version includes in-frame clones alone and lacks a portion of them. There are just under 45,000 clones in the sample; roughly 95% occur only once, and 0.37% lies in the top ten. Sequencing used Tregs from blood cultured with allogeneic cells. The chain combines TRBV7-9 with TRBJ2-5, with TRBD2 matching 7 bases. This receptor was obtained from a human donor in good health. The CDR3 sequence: CASSLASGAQETQYF. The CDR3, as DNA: TGTGCCAGCAGCTTAGCCAGCGGGGCACAAGAGACCCAGTACTTC.